This entry describes one TCR beta chain. The antigen is undetermined. This CDR3 contains 14 residues. V lost 2 bases and J 5 bases, leaving 9 bases between the germline ends. Germline V gene sequence: CDR1 MDHEN, CDR2 SYDVKM. The data stem from a study of cytomegalovirus exposure and HLA in healthy donors. Whole-study context: The Caucasian-associated ancestry cluster contained 81% of the approximately 400 genotyped donors. Points from the study as a whole: There were reportedly fewer N-insertions in an Asian-associated ancestry cluster than the roughly 610-donor mean, in a later analysis. As immune exposure information, only CMV serostatus was available. Roughly even sequencing depth across donors was the assumption behind the presence/absence analyses.

The PCR made use of 60 Vbeta and 13 Jbeta primers. Method: immunoSEQ multiplex PCR; TCRdb's copy keeps in-frame clones and lacks some. In the table there are 150,000 to 200,000 clones, roughly 85% of which are singletons. This chain joins TRBV28 and TRBJ2-2; D perhaps matches TRBD2 (5 bases). Sequencing was done on a sample of PBMCs. The TCR comes from a woman in her 50s in good health and CMV-seronegative. This CDR3 is CASSLRGSTGELFF. For the CDR3, the DNA is TGTGCCAGCAGTTTAAGAGGGAGTACCGGGGAGCTGTTTTTT.